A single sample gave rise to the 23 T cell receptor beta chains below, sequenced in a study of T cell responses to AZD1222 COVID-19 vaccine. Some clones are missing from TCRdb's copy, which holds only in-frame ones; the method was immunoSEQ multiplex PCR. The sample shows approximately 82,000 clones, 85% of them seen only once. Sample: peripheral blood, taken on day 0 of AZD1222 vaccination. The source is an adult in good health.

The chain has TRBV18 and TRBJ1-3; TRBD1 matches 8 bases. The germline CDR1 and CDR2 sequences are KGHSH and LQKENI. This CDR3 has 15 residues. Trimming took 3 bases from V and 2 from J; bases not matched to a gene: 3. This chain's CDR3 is CASSPQGAAGNTIYF. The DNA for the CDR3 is TGTGCCAGCTCACCTCAGGGGGCGGCTGGAAACACCATATATTTT. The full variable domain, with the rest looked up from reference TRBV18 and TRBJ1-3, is NAGVMQNPRHLVRRRGQEARLRCSPMKGHSHVYWYRQLPEEGLKFMVYLQKENIIDESGMPKERFSAEFPKEGPSILRIQQVVRGDSAAYFCASSPQGAAGNTIYFGEGSWLTVV.

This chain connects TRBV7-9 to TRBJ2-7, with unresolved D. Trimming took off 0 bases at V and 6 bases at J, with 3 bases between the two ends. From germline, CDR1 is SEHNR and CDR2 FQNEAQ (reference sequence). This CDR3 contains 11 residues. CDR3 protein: CASSLAAEQYF. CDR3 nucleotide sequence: TGTGCCAGCAGCTTAGCAGCCGAGCAGTACTTC.

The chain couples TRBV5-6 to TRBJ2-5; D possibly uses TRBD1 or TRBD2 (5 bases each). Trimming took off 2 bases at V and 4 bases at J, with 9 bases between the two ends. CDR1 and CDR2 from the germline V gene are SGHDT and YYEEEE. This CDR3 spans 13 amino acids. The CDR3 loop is CASSFGAGETQYF. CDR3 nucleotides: TGTGCCAGCAGCTTCGGGGCAGGAGAGACCCAGTACTTC.

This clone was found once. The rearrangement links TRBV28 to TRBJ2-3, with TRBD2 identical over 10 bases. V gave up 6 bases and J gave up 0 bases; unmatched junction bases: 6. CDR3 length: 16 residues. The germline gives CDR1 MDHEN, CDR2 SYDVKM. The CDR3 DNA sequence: TGTGCCAGCAGCTCCGCACTAGCGGGGAGCACAGATACGCAGTATTTT. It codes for CASSSALAGSTDTQYF.

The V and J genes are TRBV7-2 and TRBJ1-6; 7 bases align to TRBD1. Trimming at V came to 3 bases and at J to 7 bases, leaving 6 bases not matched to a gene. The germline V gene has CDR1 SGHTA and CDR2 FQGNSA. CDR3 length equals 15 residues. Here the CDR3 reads CASSFLTGRNSPLHF. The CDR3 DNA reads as TGTGCCAGCAGCTTCTTGACAGGGCGAAATTCACCCCTCCACTTT.

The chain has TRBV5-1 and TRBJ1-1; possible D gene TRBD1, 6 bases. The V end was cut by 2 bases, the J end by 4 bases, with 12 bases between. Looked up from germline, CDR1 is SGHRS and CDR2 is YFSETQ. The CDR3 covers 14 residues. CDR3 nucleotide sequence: TGCGCCAGCAGCTTAGGGGGGTCCCGCACTGAAGCTTTCTTT. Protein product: CASSLGGSRTEAFF.

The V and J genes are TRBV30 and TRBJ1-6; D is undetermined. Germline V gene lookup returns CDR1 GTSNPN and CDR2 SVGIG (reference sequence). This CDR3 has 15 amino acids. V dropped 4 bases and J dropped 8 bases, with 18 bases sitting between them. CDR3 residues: CAWNDKRIWDSPLHF. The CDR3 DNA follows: TGTGCCTGGAACGATAAACGGATATGGGATTCACCCCTCCACTTT.

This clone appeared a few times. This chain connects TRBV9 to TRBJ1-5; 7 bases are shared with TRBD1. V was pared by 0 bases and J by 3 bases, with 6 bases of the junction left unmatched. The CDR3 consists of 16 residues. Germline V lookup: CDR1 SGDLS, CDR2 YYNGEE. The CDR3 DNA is TGTGCCAGCAGCGTAGGTAGGGGGCAGGACAATCAGCCCCAGCATTTT. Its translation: CASSVGRGQDNQPQHF.

The CDR3 DNA sequence: TGTGCCAGCAGCCCTAGTGCAGGGGCGGGAGGTGAAAAACTGTTTTTT. Its translation is CASSPSAGAGGEKLFF. The chain joins TRBV7-6 to TRBJ1-4, with D maybe TRBD1 (6 bases). The CDR3 is made up of 16 amino acids. V was trimmed by 5 bases and J by 7 bases, leaving 20 bases between them. Germline loops: CDR1 SGHVS, CDR2 FNYEAQ. Full variable domain (rest looked up from reference TRBV7-6 and TRBJ1-4): GAGVSQSPRYKVTKRGQDVALRCDPISGHVSLYWYRQALGQGPEFLTYFNYEAQQDKSGLPNDRFSAERPEGSISTLTIQRTEQRDSAMYRCASSPSAGAGGEKLFFGSGTQLSVL.

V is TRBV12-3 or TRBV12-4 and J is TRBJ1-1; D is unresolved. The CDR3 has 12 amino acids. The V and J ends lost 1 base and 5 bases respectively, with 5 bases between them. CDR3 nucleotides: TGTGCCAGCAGTTTAGTGGAAACTGAAGCTTTCTTT. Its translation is CASSLVETEAFF.

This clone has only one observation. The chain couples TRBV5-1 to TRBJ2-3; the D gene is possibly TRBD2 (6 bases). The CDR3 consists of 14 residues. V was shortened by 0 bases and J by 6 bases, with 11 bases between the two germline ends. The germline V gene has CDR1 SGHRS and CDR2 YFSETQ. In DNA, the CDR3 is TGCGCCAGCAGCTTGGGGGCTAGCGCGGATACGCAGTATTTT. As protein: CASSLGASADTQYF.

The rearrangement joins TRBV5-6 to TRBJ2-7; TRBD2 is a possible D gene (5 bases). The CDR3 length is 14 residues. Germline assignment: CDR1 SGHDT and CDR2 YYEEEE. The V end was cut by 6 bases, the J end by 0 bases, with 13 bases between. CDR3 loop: CASTWTGSSYEQYF. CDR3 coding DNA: TGTGCCAGCACATGGACGGGGAGCTCCTACGAGCAGTACTTC. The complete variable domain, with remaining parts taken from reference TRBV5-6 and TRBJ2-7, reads DAGVTQSPTHLIKTRGQQVTLRCSPKSGHDTVSWYQQALGQGPQFIFQYYEEEERQRGNFPDRFSGHQFPNYSSELNVNALLLGDSALYLCASTWTGSSYEQYFGPGTRLTVT.

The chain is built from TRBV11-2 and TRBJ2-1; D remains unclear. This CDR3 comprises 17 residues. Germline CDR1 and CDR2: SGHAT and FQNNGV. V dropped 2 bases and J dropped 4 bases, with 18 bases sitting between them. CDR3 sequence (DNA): TGTGCCAGCAGCTTACGGGTTATAGGGCTGAAGTACAATGAGCAGTTCTTC. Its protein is CASSLRVIGLKYNEQFF.

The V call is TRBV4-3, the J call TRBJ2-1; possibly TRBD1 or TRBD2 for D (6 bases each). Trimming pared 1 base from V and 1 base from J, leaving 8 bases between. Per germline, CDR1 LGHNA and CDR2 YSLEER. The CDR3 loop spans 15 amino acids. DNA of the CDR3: TGCGCCAGCAGCCAAGTAGGGGGGTCCTACAATGAGCAGTTCTTC. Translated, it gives CASSQVGGSYNEQFF.

The CDR3 reads CATQSRLAGEVTQYF. The CDR3 DNA follows: TGTGCCACCCAGAGTCGACTAGCGGGGGAGGTGACCCAGTACTTC. V usage is TRBV15 and J usage is TRBJ2-5; 12 positions agree with TRBD2. J lost 7 bases, V lost 8 bases, and 11 bases had no gene match. The germline V gene encodes CDR1 LNHNV and CDR2 YYDKDF (reference sequence). This CDR3 has 15 residues.

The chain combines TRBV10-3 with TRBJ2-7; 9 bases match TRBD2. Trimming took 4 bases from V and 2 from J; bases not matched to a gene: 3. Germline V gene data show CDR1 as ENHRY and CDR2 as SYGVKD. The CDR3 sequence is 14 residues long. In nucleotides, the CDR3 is TGTGCCATCAGTGCTAGCGGGGCCCCCTACGAGCAGTACTTC. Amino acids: CAISASGAPYEQYF.

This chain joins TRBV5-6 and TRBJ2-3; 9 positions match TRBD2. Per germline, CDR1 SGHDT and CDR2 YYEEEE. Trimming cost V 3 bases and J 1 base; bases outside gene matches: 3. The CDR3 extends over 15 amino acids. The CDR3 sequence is CASSSERGGTDTQYF. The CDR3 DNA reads TGTGCCAGCAGCTCCGAGCGGGGGGGCACAGATACGCAGTATTTT.

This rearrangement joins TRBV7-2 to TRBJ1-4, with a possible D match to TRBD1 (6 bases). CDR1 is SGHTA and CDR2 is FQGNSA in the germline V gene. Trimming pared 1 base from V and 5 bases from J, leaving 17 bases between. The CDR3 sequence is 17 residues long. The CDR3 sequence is CASSLGIGRGANEKLFF. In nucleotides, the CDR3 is TGTGCCAGCAGCTTAGGCATCGGCCGGGGGGCGAATGAAAAACTGTTTTTT.

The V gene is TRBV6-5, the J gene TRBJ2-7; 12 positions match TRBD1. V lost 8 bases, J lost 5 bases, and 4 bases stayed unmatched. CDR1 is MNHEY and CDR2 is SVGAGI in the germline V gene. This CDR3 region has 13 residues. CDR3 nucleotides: TGTGCCAGCGGGGACAGGGGGCTCAACGAGCAGTACTTC. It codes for CASGDRGLNEQYF.

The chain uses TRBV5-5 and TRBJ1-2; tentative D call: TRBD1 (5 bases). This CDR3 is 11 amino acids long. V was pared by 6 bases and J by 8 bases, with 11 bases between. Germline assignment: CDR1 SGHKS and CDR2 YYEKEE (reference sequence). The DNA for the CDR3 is TGTGCCAGCACCCCAGGGTACGGCTACACCTTC. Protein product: CASTPGYGYTF.

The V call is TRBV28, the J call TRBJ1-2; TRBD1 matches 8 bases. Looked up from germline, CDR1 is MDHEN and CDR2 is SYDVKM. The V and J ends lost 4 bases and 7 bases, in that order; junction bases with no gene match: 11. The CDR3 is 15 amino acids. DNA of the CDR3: TGTGCCAGCAGTTCCCCCGGACAGGGCCCTCGTGGCTACACCTTC. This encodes CASSSPGQGPRGYTF.

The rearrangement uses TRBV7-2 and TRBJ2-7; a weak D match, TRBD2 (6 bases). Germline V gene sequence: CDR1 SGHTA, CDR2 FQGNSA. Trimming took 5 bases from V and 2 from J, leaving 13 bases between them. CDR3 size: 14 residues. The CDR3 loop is CASSPAGRPYEQYF. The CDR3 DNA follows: TGTGCCAGCAGCCCAGCGGGTAGGCCCTACGAGCAGTACTTC.

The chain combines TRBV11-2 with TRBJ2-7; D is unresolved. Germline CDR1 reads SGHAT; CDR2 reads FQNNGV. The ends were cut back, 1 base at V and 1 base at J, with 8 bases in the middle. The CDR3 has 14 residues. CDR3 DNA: TGTGCCAGCAGCTTAGTGGGCAGATCCTACGAGCAGTACTTC. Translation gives CASSLVGRSYEQYF.